This T cell receptor (beta chain) appears in the sequencing data of a study of T cells in Graves' hyperthyroidism and ophthalmopathy. Study-wide results and caveats: Most expanded thyroid clonotypes above 0.001 recurred in blood. Model predictions of ophthalmopathy came a median 6.5 months before onset.

Out of over 7.5 ml of fresh peripheral blood came the PBMCs. TCR beta CDR3 region amplification was performed from RNA transcripts. The HTBI primer set drove a first-round RT-PCR of the TCR CDR3. Each CDR3 protein gets one entry after TCRdb re-called the multiplex PCR reads with MiXCR. This sample has roughly 280,000 distinct CDR3 sequences, with 20% to 25% found just once. The CDR3 has 15 residues. With 5 bases removed from V and 9 bases from J, the gap between germline ends came to 19 bases. Germline CDR1 SGHTA, CDR2 FQGTGA. Regarding this clonotype: Its target is unknown.

The receptor was derived from a young man with Graves' ophthalmopathy. The rearrangement uses TRBV7-3 and TRBJ2-2; tentatively, D is TRBD2 (6 bases). Sequences were obtained from blood. This chain's CDR3 is CASSPRELAAWELFF. For the CDR3, the DNA is TGTGCCAGCAGCCCCCGAGAACTAGCAGCCTGGGAGCTGTTTTTT.